A selection of T cell receptor beta chains follows, all from one sample in a study of early T cells in non-severe SARS-CoV-2 infection. TCRdb passed the 5' RACE reads through MiXCR, listing each CDR3 protein once. The sample lists some 85,000 distinct CDR3 sequences; around 13% were seen once. What was sequenced was whole blood. The receptors derive from an adult who was a healthcare worker with PCR-confirmed SARS-CoV-2 infection or an uninfected control (not recorded which). Both conserved end residues are part of each CDR3. A D gene is named only where the DNA matches it firmly. Where a row states a size, it is once, few, many or the class of an expanded clone; other rows omit it.

D gene	clone size	V gene	J gene	CDR3 protein	CDR3 DNA
-	-	TRBV11-3	TRBJ2-7	CASSPAPTGEQYF	TGTGCCAGCAGCCCAGCACCTACGGGGGAGCAGTACTTC
-	-	TRBV7-2	TRBJ1-1	CASSLGSGSEAFF	TGTGCCAGCAGCTTAGGGTCCGGGTCTGAAGCTTTCTTT
TRBD2	-	TRBV12-3/TRBV12-4	TRBJ2-3	CASRVGGALDTQYF	TGTGCCAGCAGGGTCGGGGGGGCGTTAGATACGCAGTATTTT
-	-	TRBV5-1	TRBJ2-5	CASSLAKGGLGETQYF	TGCGCCAGCAGCTTGGCTAAAGGGGGGCTGGGAGAGACCCAGTACTTC
TRBD2	-	TRBV5-4	TRBJ2-1	CASSQGLAGGAIVNEQFF	TGTGCCAGCAGCCAGGGACTAGCGGGGGGGGCCATAGTAAATGAGCAGTTCTTC
TRBD2	few	TRBV20-1	TRBJ2-5	CSARDPSGGRGETQYF	TGCAGTGCTAGAGATCCCAGCGGGGGGAGAGGAGAGACCCAGTACTTC
-	-	TRBV5-1	TRBJ2-2	CASSTRQEIAGELFF	TGCGCCAGCAGCACCCGACAGGAGATCGCCGGGGAGCTGTTTTTT
-	many	TRBV6-2/TRBV6-3	TRBJ2-7	CASSSADTYEQYF	TGTGCCAGCAGTTCGGCCGATACCTACGAGCAGTACTTC
TRBD2	-	TRBV20-1	TRBJ2-1	CSARDARGDSYNEQIF	TGCAGTGCTAGAGATGCGCGGGGGGATTCCTACAATGAGCAGATCTTC
TRBD2	-	TRBV5-1	TRBJ2-3	CASSLGPAGVDTQYF	TGCGCCAGCAGCTTAGGGCCAGCGGGGGTAGATACGCAGTATTTT
-	-	TRBV18	TRBJ2-7	CASSPRARGSSYEQYF	TGTGCCAGCTCCCCGCGTGCCCGGGGGAGCTCCTACGAGCAGTACTTC
-	many	TRBV7-9	TRBJ2-5	CASSLEGRGQETQYF	TGTGCCAGCAGCTTAGAAGGTCGCGGCCAAGAGACCCAGTACTTC
-	many	TRBV5-6	TRBJ1-5	CASSPSTGDSNQPQHF	TGTGCCAGCAGCCCCTCGACAGGAGATAGCAATCAGCCCCAGCATTTT
-	-	TRBV5-5	TRBJ1-5	CASTRGGLGPQHF	TGTGCCAGCACCAGAGGGGGGTTAGGGCCCCAGCATTTT
-	many	TRBV4-1	TRBJ1-2	CASSQVGGSYGYTF	TGCGCCAGCAGCCAAGTGGGAGGGAGTTATGGCTACACCTTC
-	many	TRBV11-2	TRBJ1-5	CASSLDWTDQPQHF	TGTGCCAGCAGCTTAGATTGGACGGATCAGCCCCAGCATTTT
-	few	TRBV7-2	TRBJ2-1	CASSRQAGHSYNEQFF	TGTGCCAGCAGCCGCCAGGCGGGGCACTCCTACAATGAGCAGTTCTTC
TRBD2	-	TRBV7-6	TRBJ2-5	CASSTRLAAQETQYF	TGTGCCAGCAGCACTCGACTAGCGGCCCAAGAGACCCAGTACTTC
-	many	TRBV19	TRBJ1-5	CASSMVGQGNQPQHF	TGTGCCAGTAGTATGGTAGGCCAGGGAAATCAGCCCCAGCATTTT
-	many	TRBV6-4	TRBJ2-3	CASSDSASNAQYF	TGTGCCAGCAGTGACTCGGCGAGTAACGCGCAGTATTTT
-	many	TRBV11-2	TRBJ2-7	CASSLDGTPGTNYEQYF	TGTGCCAGCAGCTTAGATGGGACGCCAGGGACAAACTACGAGCAGTACTTC
-	many	TRBV20-1	TRBJ1-1	CSASPPAGMNTEAFF	TGCAGTGCTAGTCCTCCAGCAGGCATGAACACTGAAGCTTTCTTT
-	few	TRBV29-1	TRBJ1-1	CSGSMNTEAFF	TGCAGCGGGAGCATGAACACTGAAGCTTTCTTT
-	many	TRBV27	TRBJ2-1	CASSLSFGGEQFF	TGTGCCAGCAGTTTATCGTTCGGGGGCGAGCAGTTCTTC
-	few	TRBV30	TRBJ2-7	CAWSSYEQYF	TGTGCCTGGAGTTCCTACGAGCAGTACTTC
-	-	TRBV5-1	TRBJ2-3	CASSLAAASRTDTQYF	TGCGCCAGCAGCTTGGCCGCGGCTTCCCGCACAGATACGCAGTATTTT
TRBD2	many	TRBV11-2	TRBJ2-5	CASSLWWSGVQETQYF	TGTGCCAGCAGCTTATGGTGGAGCGGGGTCCAAGAGACCCAGTACTTC
-	many	TRBV20-1	TRBJ2-7	CSASSWLLSYEQYF	TGCAGTGCTAGTAGTTGGCTATTATCCTACGAGCAGTACTTC
TRBD2	many	TRBV20-1	TRBJ2-3	CSAGLAGVTDTQYF	TGCAGTGCGGGACTAGCGGGGGTCACAGATACGCAGTATTTT
TRBD2	-	TRBV9	TRBJ2-5	CASSSTGLEATQYF	TGTGCCAGCAGCTCAACGGGACTAGAGGCGACCCAGTACTTC
-	few	TRBV20-1	TRBJ2-1	CSAALWTNNNEQFF	TGCAGCGCAGCCCTCTGGACTAACAACAATGAGCAGTTCTTC
TRBD2	-	TRBV9	TRBJ2-7	CASSGPQSGGLFPDEQYF	TGTGCCAGCAGCGGACCCCAGAGCGGGGGGTTGTTTCCGGACGAGCAGTACTTC
TRBD2	-	TRBV10-1	TRBJ2-7	CASSESTRGYEQYF	TGCGCCAGCAGTGAGTCGACGCGGGGGTACGAGCAGTACTTC
TRBD1	-	TRBV20-1	TRBJ2-7	CSAEDRVSYEQYF	TGCAGTGCTGAAGACAGGGTGTCCTACGAGCAGTACTTC
TRBD2	-	TRBV5-1	TRBJ2-3	CASSGLAGGRSDTQYF	TGCGCCAGCAGCGGACTAGCGGGGGGGCGATCGGATACGCAGTATTTT
-	-	TRBV10-3	TRBJ1-1	CAIGTTVNTEAFF	TGTGCCATCGGCACTACGGTGAACACTGAAGCTTTCTTT
-	many	TRBV5-6	TRBJ2-3	CASSLPPGLRTDTQYF	TGTGCCAGCAGCCTCCCACCGGGACTTCGCACAGATACGCAGTATTTT
-	many	TRBV3-1	TRBJ1-6	CASSQRAWGASPLHF	TGTGCCAGCAGCCAAAGGGCCTGGGGGGCTTCACCCCTCCACTTT
TRBD1	few	TRBV11-1	TRBJ1-1	CASSFPGQGTEAFF	TGTGCCAGCAGCTTCCCGGGACAGGGCACTGAAGCTTTCTTT
-	-	TRBV7-2	TRBJ2-7	CASRSRDSYEQYF	TGTGCCAGCAGATCTCGGGATTCCTACGAGCAGTACTTC
-	many	TRBV18	TRBJ2-3	CASSSRVDTQYF	TGTGCCAGCTCGTCCAGGGTGGATACGCAGTATTTT
-	many	TRBV11-3	TRBJ1-1	CASSLNAGNTEAFF	TGTGCCAGCAGCTTAAATGCGGGGAACACTGAAGCTTTCTTT
-	few	TRBV6-5	TRBJ1-1	CASWNTEAFF	TGTGCCAGCTGGAACACTGAAGCTTTCTTT
-	few	TRBV2	TRBJ1-5	CASSDLRGQPQHF	TGTGCCAGCAGTGACCTGCGCGGTCAGCCCCAGCATTTT